The sequence of this T cell receptor beta chain was determined in a study of identical twins. General observations from the study: Researchers caution that invariant MAIT and iNKT cells could partly confound zero-insertion analyses.

This clonotype was seen just once. Its antigen is unknown. CDR3 length: 14 amino acids. Germline trimming cut 5 bases from V and 3 bases from J; bases unmatched to any gene: 5. It was template switching that added a universal primer site, and there were unique molecular identifiers on the cDNA. MiXCR, run by TCRdb on the 5' RACE reads, gives a single entry per CDR3 protein. The table includes about 720,000 distinct CDR3 sequences, about 18% detected once. These sequences were also reported in another study, on T cells expressing NK-cell markers. That paper states: These clonotypes additionally ranked first within the CD3+CD56-NKG2C+ fraction of a few donors.

The J gene is TRBJ1-2, the V gene TRBV12-3 or TRBV12-4, with TRBD1 identical over 8 bases. This TCR derives from a woman under 30 in good health. What was sequenced was PBMCs. The CDR3 DNA sequence: TGTGCCAGCAGTAACAGGGGGGCCGACTATGGCTACACCTTC. Translating it yields CASSNRGADYGYTF.